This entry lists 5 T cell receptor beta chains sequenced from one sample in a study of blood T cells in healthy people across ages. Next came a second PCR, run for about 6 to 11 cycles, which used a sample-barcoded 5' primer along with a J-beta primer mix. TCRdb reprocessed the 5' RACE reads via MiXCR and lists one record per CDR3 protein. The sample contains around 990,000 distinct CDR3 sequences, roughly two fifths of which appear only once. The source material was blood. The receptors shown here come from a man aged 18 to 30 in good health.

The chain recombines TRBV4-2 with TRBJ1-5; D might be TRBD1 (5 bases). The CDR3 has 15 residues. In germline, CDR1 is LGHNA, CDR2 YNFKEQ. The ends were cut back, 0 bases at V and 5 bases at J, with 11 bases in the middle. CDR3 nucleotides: TGTGCCAGCAGCCAAGAGGAGGGGCAAGATCAGCCCCAGCATTTT. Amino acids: CASSQEEGQDQPQHF.

In DNA form, the CDR3 reads TGTGCCACCGCCGGGGAAGGTACAAGACTCTACGAGCAGTACTTC. Its protein product is CATAGEGTRLYEQYF. The chain uses TRBV6-2 or TRBV6-3 and TRBJ2-7, with D possibly being TRBD2 (5 bases). Between the trimmed V and J ends, which lost 10 bases and 3 bases, there was a span of 22 bases. The CDR3 is 15 residues long. Germline V lookup: CDR1 MNHEY, CDR2 SVGEGT.

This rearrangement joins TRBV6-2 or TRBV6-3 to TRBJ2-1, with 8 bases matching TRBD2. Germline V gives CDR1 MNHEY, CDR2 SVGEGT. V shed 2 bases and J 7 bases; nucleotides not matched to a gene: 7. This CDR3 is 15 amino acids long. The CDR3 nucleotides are TGTGCCAGCAGTTACAGGTTAGGCGGGGGGAATGAGCAGTTCTTC. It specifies CASSYRLGGGNEQFF.

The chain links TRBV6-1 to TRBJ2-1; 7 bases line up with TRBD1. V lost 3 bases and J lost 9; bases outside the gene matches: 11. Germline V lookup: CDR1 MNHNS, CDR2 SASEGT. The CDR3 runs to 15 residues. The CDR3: CASSDLDRVNFEQFF. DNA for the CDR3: TGTGCCAGCAGTGATTTAGACAGGGTGAATTTTGAGCAGTTCTTC.

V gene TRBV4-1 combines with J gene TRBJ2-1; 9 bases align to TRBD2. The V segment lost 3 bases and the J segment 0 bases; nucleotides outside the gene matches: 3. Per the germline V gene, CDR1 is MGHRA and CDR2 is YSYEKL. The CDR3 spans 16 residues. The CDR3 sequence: CASSQSRGGSYNEQFF. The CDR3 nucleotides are TGCGCCAGCAGCCAGTCGCGGGGGGGCTCCTACAATGAGCAGTTCTTC.